This TCR beta chain emerged from a study of blood T cell repertoires in COVID-19. The overall study: Sample material is recorded as cDNA or gDNA derived from T cells, B-cell-depleted T cells, or PBMCs.

Authors' data handling: Using reference gene primer amplification, nucleated cell counts were estimated. Assay: immunoSEQ multiplex PCR; the TCRdb copy retains only in-frame clones and omits some. V, J and clone size derive from that table, while D and trimming were established from the DNA sequence. The table shows 200,000 or so clones, with 65% to 85% occurring only once. Looked up from germline, CDR1 is GTSNPN and CDR2 is SVGIG (reference sequence). The CDR3 runs 13 residues. V shed 5 bases and J shed 3 bases, with 11 bases lying between them. The material sequenced was peripheral blood. The receptor comes from a woman aged 25 to 45 who had recovered from COVID-19. This chain uses TRBV30 with TRBJ1-5, with D hard to call. The CDR3 sequence: CAWATHNNQPQHF. The CDR3 nucleotides are TGTGCCTGGGCTACCCATAACAATCAGCCCCAGCATTTT.